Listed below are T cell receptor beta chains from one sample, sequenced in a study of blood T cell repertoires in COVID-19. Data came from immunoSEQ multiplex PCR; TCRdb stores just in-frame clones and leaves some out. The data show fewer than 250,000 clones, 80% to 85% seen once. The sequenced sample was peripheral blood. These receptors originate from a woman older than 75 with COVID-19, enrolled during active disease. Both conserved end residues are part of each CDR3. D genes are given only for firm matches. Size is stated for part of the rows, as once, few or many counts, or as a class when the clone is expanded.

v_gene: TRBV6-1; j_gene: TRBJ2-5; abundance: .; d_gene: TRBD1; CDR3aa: CASSERTGSLETQYF; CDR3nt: TGTGCCAGCAGTGAACGGACAGGGTCGTTGGAGACCCAGTACTTC
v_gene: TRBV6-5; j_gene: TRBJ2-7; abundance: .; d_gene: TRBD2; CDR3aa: CASSRTSGYEQYF; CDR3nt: TGTGCCAGCAGTAGGACTAGCGGCTACGAGCAGTACTTC
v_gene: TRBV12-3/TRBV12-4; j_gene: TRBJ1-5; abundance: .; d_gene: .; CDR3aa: CASSLLNQPQHF; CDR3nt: TGTGCCAGCAGTCTACTGAATCAGCCCCAGCATTTT
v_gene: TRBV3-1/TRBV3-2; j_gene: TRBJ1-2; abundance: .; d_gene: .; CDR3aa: CASSQDLGGGYTF; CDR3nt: TGTGCCAGCAGCCAAGATCTGGGGGGTGGCTACACCTTC
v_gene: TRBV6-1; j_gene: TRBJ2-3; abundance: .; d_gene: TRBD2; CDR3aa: CASSESASGGGTLRYTQYF; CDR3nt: TGTGCCAGCAGTGAATCGGCTAGCGGGGGGGGAACCTTAAGGTATACGCAGTATTTT
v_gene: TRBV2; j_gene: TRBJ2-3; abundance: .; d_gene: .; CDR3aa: CASSTPKARGAGTDTQYF; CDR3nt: TGTGCCAGCAGTACCCCAAAAGCACGGGGGGCAGGCACAGATACGCAGTATTTT
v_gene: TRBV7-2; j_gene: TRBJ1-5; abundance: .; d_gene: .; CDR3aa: CASTLDGGNQPQHF; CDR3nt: TGTGCCAGCACTTTGGACGGGGGAAATCAGCCCCAGCATTTT
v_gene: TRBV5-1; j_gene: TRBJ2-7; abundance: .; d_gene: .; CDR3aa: CASSLEGGTYEQYF; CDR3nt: TGCGCCAGCAGTTTAGAGGGCGGGACCTACGAGCAGTACTTC
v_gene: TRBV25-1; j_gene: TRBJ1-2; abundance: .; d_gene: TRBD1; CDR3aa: CASSDPVDRRGDYGYTF; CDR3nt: TGTGCCAGCAGTGATCCCGTGGACAGGAGAGGAGACTATGGCTACACCTTC
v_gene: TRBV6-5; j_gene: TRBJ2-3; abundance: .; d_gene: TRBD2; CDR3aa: CASISGGAGTDTQYF; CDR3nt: TGTGCCAGCATAAGCGGGGGGGCAGGCACAGATACGCAGTATTTT
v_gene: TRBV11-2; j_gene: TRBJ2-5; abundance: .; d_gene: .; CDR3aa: CASSLLRETQYF; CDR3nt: TGTGCCAGCAGCTTGTTGAGGGAGACCCAGTACTTC
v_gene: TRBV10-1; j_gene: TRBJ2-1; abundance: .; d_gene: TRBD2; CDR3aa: CASRDGGGPKRYNEQFF; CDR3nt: TGCGCCAGCAGGGACGGCGGGGGTCCAAAGCGGTACAATGAGCAGTTCTTC
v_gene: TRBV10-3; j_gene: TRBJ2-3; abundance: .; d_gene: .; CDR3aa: CAISESTRTRTDTQYF; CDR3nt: TGTGCCATCAGTGAGTCGACTCGTACCCGCACAGATACGCAGTATTTT
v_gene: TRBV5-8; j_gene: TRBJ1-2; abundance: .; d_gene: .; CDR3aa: CASSPGSGYTF; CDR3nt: TGTGCCAGCAGCCCGGGATCGGGCTACACCTTC
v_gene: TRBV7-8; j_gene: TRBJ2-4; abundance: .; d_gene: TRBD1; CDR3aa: CASSPGTGNIQYF; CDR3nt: TGTGCCAGCAGCCCCGGGACAGGAAACATTCAGTACTTC
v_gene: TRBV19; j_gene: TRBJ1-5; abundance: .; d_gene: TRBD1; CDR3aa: CASSVPGQGTQPQHF; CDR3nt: TGTGCCAGTAGTGTCCCGGGACAGGGTACTCAGCCCCAGCATTTT
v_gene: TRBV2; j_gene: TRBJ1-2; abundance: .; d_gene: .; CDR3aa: CASSVRTAASGGYTF; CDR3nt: TGTGCCAGCAGTGTAAGGACAGCCGCCTCGGGTGGCTACACCTTC
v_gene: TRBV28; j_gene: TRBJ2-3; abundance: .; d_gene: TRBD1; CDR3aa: CASSRQGATDTQYF; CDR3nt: TGTGCCAGCAGCCGACAGGGGGCAACAGATACGCAGTATTTT
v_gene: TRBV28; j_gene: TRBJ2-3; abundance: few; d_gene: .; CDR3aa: CASSPGKGHTASTDTQYF; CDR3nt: TGTGCCAGCAGCCCCGGGAAGGGACACACCGCGAGCACAGATACGCAGTATTTT
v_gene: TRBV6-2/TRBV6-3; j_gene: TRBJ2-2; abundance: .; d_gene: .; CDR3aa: CASSHPPGTLRRAGELFF; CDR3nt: TGTGCCAGCAGCCACCCCCCAGGGACTCTTCGTAGGGCCGGGGAGCTGTTTTTT
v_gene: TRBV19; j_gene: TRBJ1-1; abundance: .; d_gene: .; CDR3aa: CASTPRSTRGGEEAFF; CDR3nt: TGTGCCAGTACCCCACGGTCAACCCGAGGGGGAGAGGAAGCTTTCTTT